This T cell receptor beta chain was sequenced for a study of blood T cells in healthy people across ages. A second PCR of 7 to 11 cycles used a sample-barcoded 5' primer and a J-beta primer mix. TCRdb analysed the 5' RACE reads with MiXCR anew, one entry per CDR3 protein. Of roughly 800,000 distinct CDR3 sequences listed, nearly 60% are singletons. From germline, CDR1 is DFQATT and CDR2 SNEGSKA (reference sequence). Trimming removed 6 bases at V and 6 bases at J, with 12 bases between. CDR3 length: 12 residues. J is TRBJ1-5 and V is TRBV20-1; maybe TRBD1 (6 bases). The clonotype originates from a man aged 25-45 years in good health. The sample taken for sequencing was blood. The CDR3 nucleotides read TGCAGTGCGGGGGGGGCTGGTCAGCCCCAGCATTTT. Encoded protein: CSAGGAGQPQHF.